This T cell receptor beta chain stems from a study of vaccination and CD4 T cells after COVID-19. Treatment denoted: roughly 11-day PBMC culture with coronavirus spike peptide pools or control peptides (ViraFEST assay). V was clipped by 4 bases and J by 1 base, with 8 bases between them. The CDR3 totals 13 residues. The germline gives CDR1 SGHTA, CDR2 FQGNSA. Cultured CD4+ T-cell DNA underwent Oncomine TCR Beta short-read sequencing. TCRdb recomputed calls from the PCR reads with MiXCR, one row per CDR3 protein. The sample has 5,000 or so distinct CDR3 sequences; 25% to 35% are singletons. About this clonotype: No antigen is known for it.

Specimen: CD4+ T cells from blood, cultured in vitro, collected after SARS-CoV-2 vaccination. The chain links TRBV7-2 to TRBJ2-7; tentatively, D is TRBD1 (5 bases). This receptor was obtained from a human donor who had recovered from COVID-19. The CDR3 DNA follows: TGTGCCAGCAGCTCCCGACAGTCCTACGAGCAGTACTTC. Translating gives CASSSRQSYEQYF.